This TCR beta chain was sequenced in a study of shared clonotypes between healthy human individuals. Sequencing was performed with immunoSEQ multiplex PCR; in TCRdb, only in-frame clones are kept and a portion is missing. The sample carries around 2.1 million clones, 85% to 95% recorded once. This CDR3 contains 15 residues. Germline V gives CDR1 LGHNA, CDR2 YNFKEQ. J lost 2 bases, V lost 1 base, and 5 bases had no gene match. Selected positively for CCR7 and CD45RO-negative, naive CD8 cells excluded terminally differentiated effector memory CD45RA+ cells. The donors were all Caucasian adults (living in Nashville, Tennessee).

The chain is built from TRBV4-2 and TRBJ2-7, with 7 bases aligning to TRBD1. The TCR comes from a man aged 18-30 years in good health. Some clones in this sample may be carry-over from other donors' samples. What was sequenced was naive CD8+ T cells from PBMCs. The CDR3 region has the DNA TGTGCCAGCAGCCAAGGGGACAGTATCACCTACGAGCAGTACTTC. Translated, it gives CASSQGDSITYEQYF.